This TCR beta chain is drawn from a study of T-cell memory formation after mild COVID-19 (dated by TCRdb to the early 2020s). Some background on the complete study: TCR sequence clusters from the two donors were largely donor specific. The cohort was made up of two young adult volunteers, one female and one male, who were previously healthy. T-cell clones expanding and contracting after mild COVID-19 in a couple of donors were tracked by longitudinal TCRalpha and TCRbeta repertoire sequencing. General conclusions and limits of the study: Some responding clones were detected in pre-infection memory, suggesting pre-existing cross-reactive memory T cells joined the SARS-CoV-2 response. Clones contracting from day 15 to 85 had balanced CD4/CD8 phenotypes, while a second wave expanding from day 15 to 37 was biased towards CD4+. The study covered only a couple of mild cases, and larger cohorts including severe cases with pre-infection samples were considered necessary. SARS-CoV-2 specificity of the second-wave clones peaking on day 37 was not confirmed. Contracting CD4+ clones were located mainly in the CM and EM memory subsets, whereas CD8+ clones were found to be enriched in EMRA.

This clonotype came up many times. Its antigen is not yet known. No base-level quality is on record; no much larger clone is a single base apart. The CDR3 numbers 14 residues from cysteine through phenylalanine. The read is trimmed to its CDR3 DNA, 42 bases read in frame from base 1. The germline V gene specifies SGHRS as CDR1 and YFSETQ as CDR2. The junction carries 8 bases between V and J, which are trimmed by 0 bases and 1 base respectively. Ficoll-Paque density gradient centrifugation was the method used to isolate PBMCs. This sample was sequenced with an Illumina NovaSeq 6000. Using 5'RACE with constant-segment primers, TCRalpha and TCRbeta cDNA libraries were constructed, with sample barcodes and unique molecular identifiers added in the process. RNA was extracted from every sample with Trizol reagent. The libraries were amplified in two PCR steps, and the second step added a second sample barcode and Illumina TruSeq adapters. Sequencing of libraries was performed on an Illumina NovaSeq with 2 x 150 bp paired-end reads. The study's own analysis went as follows. Demultiplexing of reads and collapsing into UMI-guided consensus sequences were performed with migec v1.2.7. With mixcr v2.1.11, UMI consensuses were aligned to TRA and TRB V and J templates and assembled into clonotypes. Clonotypes were classified as expanded or contracted when called significant by both edgeR and NoisET, with noise models trained on biological replicates. For edgeR calls, the thresholds were a false discovery rate-adjusted p below 0.01 and a log2 fold-change of 1. PCA with hierarchical clustering of max-normalized trajectories of the 1000 most abundant clonotypes was used as exploratory dynamics analysis. Each responding clone was given a CD4 or CD8 phenotype based on the CD4+ and CD8+ repertoires, which had been sequenced separately. In TCRdb, the public reads were trimmed at Q25 with fastp and aligned with MiXCR, with productive beta chains retained. Identical CDR3 protein sequences are pooled into one entry, listed with their most common genes and DNA. Here the V and J calls rest on TCRdb's processing, not on the authors' analysis. Here the sample has around 500,000 distinct CDR3 sequences; 15% to 20% occur a single time. The ten most abundant clones make up 9% to 15% of the sample.

The sequence came from an adult woman who had mild COVID-19 (a few samples of this study predate the infection). The sample titles of this study are shuffled in the database, so cell type and time point are left out; the donor was told from shared clones. The chain employs TRBV5-1 and TRBJ2-7, with the D gene not confidently named. The source material was PBMCs or a T cell subset sorted from them (not recorded which). The DNA reads as follows: TGCGCCAGCAGCTTGGCCGTGGGGTCCTACGAGCAGTACTTC. This translates into CASSLAVGSYEQYF.